Included here is one T cell receptor (beta chain) sequence, with context. Its antigen is unidentified. CDR3 length: 12 amino acids. V lost 7 bases, J lost 11 bases, and 5 bases stayed unmatched. This sample was included in a study of T-cell memory formation after mild COVID-19. Study-level findings and limits: Later expanders leaned CD4+, whereas clones that contracted between day 15 and 85 were balanced CD4/CD8. Still unconfirmed is whether the second-wave clones peaking on day 37 recognized SARS-CoV-2.

A single record per CDR3 protein comes from TCRdb applying MiXCR to the 5' RACE reads. The sample lists around 130,000 distinct CDR3 sequences; approximately 15% were seen once. This chain connects TRBV12-3 or TRBV12-4 to TRBJ1-6; 7 bases map to TRBD1. This clonotype originated in an adult woman who had mild COVID-19 (a few samples of this study predate the infection). Cell type and time point are not known. The sequenced sample was PBMCs or a T cell subset sorted from them (not recorded which). CDR3 residues: CASTTQGAPLHF. The DNA of the CDR3 is TGTGCCAGCACCACTCAGGGGGCACCCCTCCACTTT.